This is a list of T cell receptor beta chains from one sample in a study of cytomegalovirus exposure and HLA in healthy donors. Sequencing used immunoSEQ multiplex PCR; TCRdb keeps in-frame clones, though not all of them. The sample carries about 160,000 clones, 87% recorded once. Sequences were obtained from PBMCs. Receptor source: a woman in her twenties or thirties in good health and CMV-seronegative. Each CDR3 is given with its conserved first and last residue. Each record gives: J gene, V gene, clone size, D gene, CDR3 protein, CDR3 DNA. The D gene is left open where the match is weak. The size entry is marked missing in some rows and otherwise reads once, few, many or a size class.

TRBJ2-5,TRBV29-1,-,-,CSVSRGERETQYF,TGCAGCGTTTCCAGGGGGGAGCGAGAGACCCAGTACTTC
TRBJ1-6,TRBV6-6,-,TRBD1,CASSFGQDFNSPLHF,TGTGCCAGCAGTTTCGGACAGGACTTTAATTCACCCCTCCACTTT
TRBJ2-5,TRBV21-1,-,-,CARRQGPSGETQYF,TGTGCCCGACGACAGGGACCTTCGGGAGAGACCCAGTACTTC
TRBJ2-7,TRBV19,-,TRBD1,CASSPGQGDYEQYF,TGTGCCAGTAGTCCGGGACAGGGGGACTACGAGCAGTACTTC
TRBJ1-1,TRBV19,-,-,CASSIGAGRDTEAFF,TGTGCCAGTAGTATAGGGGCAGGGAGGGACACTGAAGCTTTCTTT
TRBJ2-1,TRBV5-1,-,TRBD1,CASGRDRGMNEQFF,TGCGCCAGCGGCCGGGACAGGGGTATGAATGAGCAGTTCTTC
TRBJ2-7,TRBV4-3,-,TRBD1,CASSQVWTGGSLHLDEQYF,TGCGCCAGCAGCCAAGTATGGACAGGGGGTTCCCTCCACCTCGACGAGCAGTACTTC
TRBJ2-2,TRBV7-2,-,TRBD2,CASSSTSGGAAGELFF,TGTGCCAGCAGCTCAACTAGCGGGGGGGCCGCCGGGGAGCTGTTTTTT
TRBJ2-4,TRBV9,-,-,CASSVEERGKNIQYF,TGTGCCAGCAGCGTAGAGGAAAGGGGCAAAAACATTCAGTACTTC
TRBJ1-4,TRBV28,few,TRBD1,CASSAPGTANEKLFF,TGTGCCAGCAGTGCCCCCGGGACAGCTAATGAAAAACTGTTTTTT
TRBJ2-2,TRBV7-9,-,-,CASSSPDRRNTGELFF,TGTGCCAGCAGCTCCCCCGACAGGAGAAACACCGGGGAGCTGTTTTTT
TRBJ2-7,TRBV11-2,-,TRBD2,CASSLLKGLAVYEQYF,TGTGCCAGCAGCTTACTTAAAGGACTAGCGGTCTACGAGCAGTACTTC
TRBJ2-6,TRBV5-1,few,-,CASSHQGWGANVLTF,TGCGCCAGCAGCCATCAGGGGTGGGGGGCCAACGTCCTGACTTTC
TRBJ2-3,TRBV7-2,-,TRBD1,CASSSGQGTDTQYF,TGTGCCAGCAGCTCGGGACAGGGTACAGATACGCAGTATTTT
TRBJ2-5,TRBV5-6,-,TRBD1,CASSYRQGAWEQYF,TGTGCCAGCAGCTACCGACAGGGGGCGTGGGAGCAGTACTTC
TRBJ2-7,TRBV28,-,-,CASSEWWTDSYEQYF,TGTGCCAGCAGTGAGTGGTGGACAGACTCCTACGAGCAGTACTTC
TRBJ2-2,TRBV9,once,TRBD1,CASSVEIRTGPTGELFF,TGTGCCAGCAGCGTAGAAATCCGGACAGGACCCACCGGGGAGCTGTTTTTT
TRBJ1-5,TRBV6-1,-,TRBD1,CASAGQGGNQPQHF,TGTGCCAGCGCCGGACAGGGTGGCAATCAGCCCCAGCATTTT
TRBJ2-3,TRBV15,-,TRBD2,CATSRARAGGTDTQYF,TGTGCCACCAGCAGAGCGCGAGCGGGGGGCACAGATACGCAGTATTTT
TRBJ2-2,TRBV27,-,-,CASSPGSSAGELFF,TGTGCCAGCAGTCCAGGGTCTTCCGCCGGGGAGCTGTTTTTT
TRBJ2-5,TRBV7-9,-,TRBD2,CASSNQTPTSGWLETQYF,TGTGCCAGCAGTAACCAGACACCGACTAGCGGGTGGTTAGAGACCCAGTACTTC
TRBJ1-1,TRBV27,-,-,CASSRSMNTEAFF,TGTGCCAGCAGTAGGAGCATGAACACTGAAGCTTTCTTT
TRBJ2-5,TRBV25-1,-,-,CASSEYTGLQETQYF,TGTGCCAGCAGTGAATATACAGGCCTTCAAGAGACCCAGTACTTC
TRBJ2-1,TRBV19,-,TRBD1,CASSIPGQGASNEQFF,TGTGCCAGTAGTATCCCTGGACAGGGGGCCTCGAATGAGCAGTTCTTC
TRBJ2-6,TRBV5-1,few,TRBD1,CASSSRPPGQGAGANVLTF,TGCGCCAGCAGCTCCCGCCCACCGGGACAGGGGGCCGGGGCCAACGTCCTGACTTTC
TRBJ2-4,TRBV7-9,-,-,CASSFQGLAKNIQYF,TGTGCCAGCAGCTTCCAGGGCTTAGCCAAAAACATTCAGTACTTC
TRBJ1-5,TRBV19,-,-,CASTSPGNYQPQHF,TGTGCCAGTACCTCTCCGGGAAATTATCAGCCCCAGCATTTT
TRBJ1-4,TRBV15,few,-,CATSRDFGGNEKLFF,TGTGCCACCAGCAGAGATTTTGGCGGTAATGAAAAACTGTTTTTT
TRBJ2-6,TRBV5-6,few,TRBD1,CASSPGTGGFAGANVLTF,TGTGCCAGCAGCCCAGGGACAGGGGGCTTCGCTGGGGCCAACGTCCTGACTTTC
TRBJ1-1,TRBV7-2,-,-,CASSYQDKREAFF,TGTGCCAGCAGCTACCAGGACAAGCGTGAAGCTTTCTTT
TRBJ1-1,TRBV2,-,TRBD1,CASRADRDAEAFF,TGTGCCAGCAGAGCTGACAGGGACGCTGAAGCTTTCTTT
TRBJ2-1,TRBV5-6,-,-,CASSFQDNYNEQFF,TGTGCCAGCAGCTTTCAGGACAACTACAATGAGCAGTTCTTC
TRBJ2-7,TRBV6-5,-,TRBD2,CASSYSVSGAVYEQYF,TGTGCCAGCAGTTACTCCGTCAGCGGGGCTGTCTACGAGCAGTACTTC
TRBJ1-5,TRBV11-2,-,-,CASSKQDQPQHF,TGTGCCAGCAGTAAACAGGATCAGCCCCAGCATTTT
TRBJ2-5,TRBV5-4,-,-,CASSLGPSSEETQYF,TGTGCCAGCAGCTTGGGTCCTAGCTCGGAAGAGACCCAGTACTTC
TRBJ2-3,TRBV5-1,once,-,CASSLPVADTQYF,TGCGCCAGCAGCTTGCCGGTGGCAGATACGCAGTATTTT
TRBJ1-5,TRBV18,-,-,CASSPQGRGNQPQHF,TGTGCCAGCTCACCACAAGGAAGGGGAAATCAGCCCCAGCATTTT
TRBJ1-6,TRBV6-5,few,-,CASSYLGNNSPLHF,TGTGCCAGCAGTTACCTCGGGAATAATTCACCCCTCCACTTT
TRBJ2-7,TRBV6-6,-,-,CASRGSGDEQYF,TGTGCCAGCAGAGGTTCAGGGGACGAGCAGTACTTC
TRBJ2-3,TRBV27,-,-,CASSRAGYTDTQYF,TGTGCCAGCAGCCGTGCGGGTTACACAGATACGCAGTATTTT
TRBJ1-6,TRBV19,-,TRBD1,CASSGGQGLGDSPLHF,TGTGCCAGTAGTGGTGGACAGGGCCTAGGAGATTCACCCCTCCACTTT
TRBJ1-3,TRBV30,-,-,CAWSVGSDWRNTIYF,TGTGCCTGGAGTGTAGGGTCAGATTGGAGGAACACCATATATTTT
TRBJ2-3,TRBV5-6,-,-,CASSLTSTDTQYF,TGTGCCAGCAGCTTGACTAGTACAGATACGCAGTATTTT
TRBJ1-4,TRBV6-1,-,-,CASSEWSQGGISGEKLFF,TGTGCCAGCAGTGAATGGAGCCAGGGTGGGATCTCGGGCGAAAAACTGTTTTTT
TRBJ2-3,TRBV9,-,TRBD2,CASSVSGGGSTDTQYF,TGTGCCAGCAGCGTAAGTGGCGGGGGGAGCACAGATACGCAGTATTTT
TRBJ1-2,TRBV29-1,once,-,CSVGKPGIGYGYTF,TGCAGCGTTGGAAAGCCCGGGATCGGCTATGGCTACACCTTC
TRBJ2-5,TRBV7-9,-,TRBD2,CASSWGLAGALGAETQYF,TGTGCCAGCAGCTGGGGACTAGCGGGGGCTCTAGGAGCAGAGACCCAGTACTTC
TRBJ2-3,TRBV12-5,-,-,CASGLHQTGTPTDTQYF,TGTGCTAGTGGTTTGCACCAGACCGGGACTCCCACAGATACGCAGTATTTT
TRBJ2-2,TRBV25-1,-,TRBD1,CASSGGQGLPGELFF,TGTGCCAGCAGTGGGGGACAGGGTTTACCCGGGGAGCTGTTTTTT
TRBJ2-5,TRBV7-3,once,-,CASSPNQETQYF,TGTGCCAGCAGCCCAAATCAAGAGACCCAGTACTTC
TRBJ2-5,TRBV7-2,-,-,CASSLAAAGTRDTQYF,TGTGCCAGCAGCTTAGCGGCTGCAGGTACAAGAGATACCCAGTACTTC
TRBJ2-1,TRBV25-1,-,-,CASSDRGGTVSYNEQFF,TGTGCCAGCAGCGATCGGGGCGGGACTGTATCCTACAATGAGCAGTTCTTC
TRBJ2-1,TRBV6-6,-,TRBD2,CASSSLRLANEQFF,TGTGCCAGCAGTTCACTTCGACTAGCCAATGAGCAGTTCTTC
TRBJ2-1,TRBV19,-,TRBD2,CASSMGGGANPYNEQFF,TGTGCCAGTAGTATGGGCGGGGGGGCTAACCCCTACAATGAGCAGTTCTTC
TRBJ1-5,TRBV7-2,-,-,CASSLADTYNQPQHF,TGTGCCAGCAGCTTGGCTGACACCTACAATCAGCCCCAGCATTTT
TRBJ2-3,TRBV28,-,TRBD2,CASSPLLAGGPGTDTQYF,TGTGCCAGCAGTCCCCTACTAGCGGGAGGGCCCGGAACAGATACGCAGTATTTT
TRBJ1-1,TRBV5-1,-,-,CASSLDPGGLAFF,TGCGCCAGCAGCTTGGATCCGGGAGGTTTGGCTTTCTTT
TRBJ2-7,TRBV7-9,-,TRBD2,CASSWTSYYEQYF,TGTGCCAGCAGCTGGACTAGTTACTACGAGCAGTACTTC
TRBJ1-1,TRBV30,-,-,CAWRAHWEAEAFF,TGTGCCTGGAGGGCCCATTGGGAGGCTGAAGCTTTCTTT